This T cell receptor beta chain stems from a study of cytomegalovirus exposure and HLA in healthy donors. Whole-study results and caveats: Most TCR sequences were rare, but some public TCRs occurred in many donors. According to reports, the classifier identified cytomegalovirus status with high specificity and sensitivity. Cytomegalovirus-associated status was assigned to approximately 160 TCR beta chains.

Among the 120 subjects of the validation cohort, separate from the approximately 700-subject first cohort, were the donors. Using immunoSEQ multiplex PCR, the repertoire was profiled, and TCRdb retains in-frame clones only, with some absent. The repertoire consists of 150,000 or so clones, with just over 85% occurring once and the leading ten covering about 1.9%. CDR1 is SQVTM, CDR2 ANQGSEA, per germline. V gave up 4 bases and J gave up 5 bases, with 12 bases separating them. This CDR3 contains 13 residues. A remark on this clone: Its antigen is unidentified.

Source material: PBMCs. This TCR was sampled from a human donor in good health. The rearrangement links TRBV29-1 to TRBJ2-1; a weak D match, TRBD2 (5 bases). The CDR3 loop reads CSVGGALNNEQFF. CDR3 coding DNA: TGCAGCGTTGGGGGAGCCCTGAACAATGAGCAGTTCTTC.